The clone carrying this T cell receptor (beta chain) appeared a few times. Its target is not known. The sample comes from a study of T cells after yellow fever vaccination. Template switching by 5'RACE produced TCR cDNA, adding a universal primer site and UMIs. MiXCR, applied by TCRdb to the 5' RACE reads, yields one record per CDR3 protein. Here the sample spans approximately 550,000 distinct CDR3 sequences, roughly 21% being singletons. Study-level results: Booster samples showed a return of most primary-vaccination clones (about 97% CD4, 88% CD8).

Source: PBMCs, taken 15 days after the yellow fever booster vaccination. The clonotype comes from a man aged 25-40 years who received the YFV17D yellow fever vaccine.

Here the CDR3 reads CTLESYNEQFF. In DNA, the CDR3 is TGCACCCTAGAGTCGTACAATGAGCAGTTCTTC. The rearrangement joins TRBV20-1 to TRBJ2-1; D is unclear. CDR3 length: 11 amino acids. Per the germline V gene, CDR1 is DFQATT and CDR2 is SNEGSKA (reference sequence).